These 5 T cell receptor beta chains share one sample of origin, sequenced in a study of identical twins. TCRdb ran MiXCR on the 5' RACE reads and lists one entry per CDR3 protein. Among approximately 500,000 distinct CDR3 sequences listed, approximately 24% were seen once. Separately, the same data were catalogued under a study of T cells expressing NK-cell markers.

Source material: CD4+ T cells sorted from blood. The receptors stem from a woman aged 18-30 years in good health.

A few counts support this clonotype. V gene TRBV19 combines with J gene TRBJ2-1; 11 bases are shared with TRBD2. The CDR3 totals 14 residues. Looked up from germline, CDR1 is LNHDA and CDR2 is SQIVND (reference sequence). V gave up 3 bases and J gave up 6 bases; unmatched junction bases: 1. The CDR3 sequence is CASSIGTSGNEQFF. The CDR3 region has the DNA TGTGCCAGTAGTATCGGGACTAGCGGCAATGAGCAGTTCTTC.

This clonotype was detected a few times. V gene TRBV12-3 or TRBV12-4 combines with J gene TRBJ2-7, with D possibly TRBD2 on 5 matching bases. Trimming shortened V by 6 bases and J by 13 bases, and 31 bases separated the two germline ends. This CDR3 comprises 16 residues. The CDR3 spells CASSPSYAAQSYEGYF. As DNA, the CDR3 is TGTGCCAGCAGCCCCTCGTATGCGGCCCAATCCTACGAGGGATACTTC.

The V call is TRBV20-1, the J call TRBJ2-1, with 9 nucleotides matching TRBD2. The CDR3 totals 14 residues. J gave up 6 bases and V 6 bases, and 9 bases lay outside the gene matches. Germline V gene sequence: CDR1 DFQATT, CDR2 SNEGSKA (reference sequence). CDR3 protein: CSAEGLAGRNEQFF. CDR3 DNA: TGCAGTGCCGAGGGACTAGCCGGACGCAATGAGCAGTTCTTC.

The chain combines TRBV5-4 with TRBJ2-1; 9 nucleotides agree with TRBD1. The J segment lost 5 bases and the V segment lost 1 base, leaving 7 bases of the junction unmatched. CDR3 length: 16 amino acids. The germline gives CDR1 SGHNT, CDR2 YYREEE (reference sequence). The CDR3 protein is CASSLTGTGWDNEQFF. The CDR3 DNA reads TGTGCCAGCAGCTTGACCGGGACAGGGTGGGACAATGAGCAGTTCTTC.

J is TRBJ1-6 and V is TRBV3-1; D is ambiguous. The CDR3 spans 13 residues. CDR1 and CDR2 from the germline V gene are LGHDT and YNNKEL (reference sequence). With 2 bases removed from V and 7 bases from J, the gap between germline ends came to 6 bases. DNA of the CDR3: TGTGCCAGCAGCCAACTCCCGAATTCACCCCTCCACTTT. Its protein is CASSQLPNSPLHF.